This T cell receptor beta chain was identified during a study of shared clonotypes between healthy human individuals (dated by TCRdb to the early 2020s). Concerning the study at large: The cohort comprised a couple of women and three men aged 18 to 49 years. For each donor, three plates each were used for CD4 naive and CD4 memory, two plates were used for CD8 naive, and one plate was used for CD8 memory. Blood TCR repertoires of four to six healthy adults were deeply sequenced to estimate repertoire size and the extent of clonotype sharing between individuals. Different laboratories and diverse techniques were used to prepare libraries and sequence TCR repertoires, to increase sequencing depth and limit assay-specific biases. Between about 0.8 and 9 billion PBMCs per donor were obtained by leukapheresis. Findings and caveats that apply to the study as a whole: Even with the large sequencing depth, rarefaction of the sorted-subset datasets indicated that sequencing was incomplete. Naive subsets generally had larger estimated clonotype richness than memory subsets did. Only blood was sampled, and tissue TCR repertoires likely differ from those in blood. Across a few donors, approximately 5% of naive CD4, approximately 3.5% of naive CD8, 2% to 2.5% of memory CD4, and about 0.4% of memory CD8 clonotypes were shared. Higher generation probabilities were observed for clonotypes shared by all four sorted-subset donors than for non-shared clonotypes. The small number of donors limited the genetic and exposure-history diversity represented. Pairwise subsampling led to the expectation that sequencing depth would affect the degree of clonotype sharing among donors.

CD8 naive samples were CD45RO-negative cells positively selected for CCR7, giving a CD45RA+CCR7+ population that excluded TemRA cells. The donors were healthy, HIV-negative adults with no recently reported acute infections or vaccinations. Every donor was a Caucasian adult residing in Nashville, Tennessee, USA. After blood collection by leukapheresis, PBMCs were isolated using Ficoll-Histopaque density gradient centrifugation and then cryopreserved in the vapor phase of liquid nitrogen. Analytical flow cytometry was used to check the purity and quantity of each magnetically sorted T cell population. Genomic DNA was isolated from each sorted fraction and quantified by UV absorbance on a Nanodrop 2000c. TCR CDR3 regions were amplified from genomic DNA by multiplex PCR using the deep immunoSEQ assay. Extracted genomic DNA from each cell subset was spread evenly across all wells of several immunoSEQ 96-well plates, with each plate serving as a replicate. For sorted subsets, each replicate PCR was loaded with 200 to 250 ng genomic DNA, equivalent to some 31,000 T cell genomes. Purified libraries were measured with a Qubit 3.0 fluorometer, size-checked on a Bioanalyzer 2100, and measured again with the KAPA Library Quantification kit. Each immunoSEQ 96-well plate was sequenced on its own single-read 150-cycle Illumina NextSeq 550 flow cell. Concerning the study's data processing: Because the immunoSEQ output held only junctional sequences and lacked quality scores, the filtering could not match the filtering applied to full-length reads. To assign V/J genes and CDR3, sequences were annotated using PyIR, a Python wrapper for IgBLAST v1.9, with IMGT germline references. Reads were filtered out if the reads had weak V/J assignments (E-value above 1e-6), no CDR3, stop codons, out-of-frame junctions, or ambiguous translated residues. A V3J clonotype was defined by an identical inferred V gene, J gene, and CDR3 amino acid sequence. The percentage overlap between two repertoires was calculated by dividing the number of shared unique clonotypes by the size of the smaller repertoire. RTK rarefaction, the Chao1 estimator, and Recon v2.1 estimates of unobserved clonotypes were used to assess repertoire richness. Generation probabilities were computed with OLGA for all TCRbeta clonotypes obtained by the gDNA method from a handful of donors. TCRdb limited this immuneACCESS table to in-frame rearrangements with V and J called. A share of clones is missing; checked studies link under half to unresolved V genes, and the rest is unexplained. Clone size and V and J calls were adopted from that table, with D and trimming inferred from the DNA. The sample table holds millions of clones, of which about 95% were seen once. Clones ranked in the top ten supply around 1.1% of the sample.

CDR1 and CDR2 were assigned from the germline V gene as SQVTM and ANQGSEA. The V end loses 7 bases and the J end loses 3 bases, and a stretch of 13 bases separates them. Measured from the cysteine to the phenylalanine, the CDR3 is 13 residues long. Only the CDR3 part of the read is kept: 39 bases, read in frame from the first base. As for this clone: This receptor's antigen is unknown. It has no much larger one-base neighbor in the sample; base qualities were not kept.

Sequencing input: naive CD8+ T cells sorted from blood. What this sample's cell subset or site label stands for: CD45RA+CCR7+. The source of this sequence is a man aged 18 to 30 in good health. The rearrangement joined TRBV29-1 to TRBJ2-1, with the D gene not confidently named. The CDR3 has the sequence CSAVGGNYNEQFF. The nucleotide sequence reads as follows: TGCAGCGCGGTGGGCGGCAACTACAATGAGCAGTTCTTC.